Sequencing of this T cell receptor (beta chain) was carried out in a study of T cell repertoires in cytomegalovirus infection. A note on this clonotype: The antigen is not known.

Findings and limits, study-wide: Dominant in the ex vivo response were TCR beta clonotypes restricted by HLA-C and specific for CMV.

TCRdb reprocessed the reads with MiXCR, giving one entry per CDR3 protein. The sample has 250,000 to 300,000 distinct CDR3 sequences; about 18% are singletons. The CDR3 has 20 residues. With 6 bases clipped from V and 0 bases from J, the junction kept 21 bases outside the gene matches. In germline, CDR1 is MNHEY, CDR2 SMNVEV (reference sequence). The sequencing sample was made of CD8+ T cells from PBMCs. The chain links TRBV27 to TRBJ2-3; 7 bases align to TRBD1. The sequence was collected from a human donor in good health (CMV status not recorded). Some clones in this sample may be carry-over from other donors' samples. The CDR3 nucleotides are TGTGCCAGCAGATCAACAATCAAGAGACGACCGGGACAGAGCACAGATACGCAGTATTTT. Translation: CASRSTIKRRPGQSTDTQYF.